One sample yielded the 30 T cell receptor beta chains listed below, sequenced in a study of T cell repertoires in cytomegalovirus infection. TCRdb re-derived calls from the reads in MiXCR, one entry per CDR3 protein. The sample gives about a million distinct CDR3 sequences, around a third of which show up once; about an eighth is in the top ten. These receptors lack a known antigen. Source: cultured CD8+ T cells from PBMCs, taken from culture after CMV antigen stimulation. These receptors were obtained from a human donor in good health (CMV status not recorded). Some clones in this sample may be carry-over from other donors' samples.

This clonotype has only a few counts. CDR3 in amino acids: CASSRGGGANTEAFF. The CDR3 DNA is TGTGCCAGCAGCAGGGGCGGGGGCGCGAACACTGAAGCTTTCTTT. The V call is TRBV7-6, the J call TRBJ1-1, with D tentatively TRBD1 (6 bases). This CDR3 contains 15 residues. Trimming left V 5 bases short and J 1 base short, with 14 bases between. Germline lookup yields CDR1 SGHVS and CDR2 FNYEAQ.

This clonotype appeared once. V gene TRBV6-5 combines with J gene TRBJ2-6; D is possibly TRBD2 (5 bases). Germline loops: CDR1 MNHEY, CDR2 SVGAGI. There are 17 residues in the CDR3. Trimming left V 0 bases short and J 0 bases short, with 9 bases between. The CDR3 loop reads CASSYSEAFSGANVLTF. CDR3 sequence (DNA): TGTGCCAGCAGTTACTCGGAGGCATTCTCTGGGGCCAACGTCCTGACTTTC.

J is TRBJ1-1 and V is TRBV19; the D gene is possibly TRBD1 (6 bases). Germline V CDR1 and CDR2: LNHDA, SQIVND (reference sequence). The CDR3 is made up of 14 amino acids. Deletions cut 3 bases from V and 4 bases from J, with 12 bases between. The CDR3 nucleotides are TGTGCCAGTAGTATCGGGGGGGGCGCCACTGAAGCTTTCTTT. It translates to CASSIGGGATEAFF.

CDR3 sequence (DNA): TGTGCCATCAGTGAAGGAGGGGGGGAATCCTACGAGCAGTACTTC. This sequence encodes CAISEGGGESYEQYF. The chain recombines TRBV10-3 with TRBJ2-7; the D gene is possibly TRBD2 (7 bases). Between the trimmed V and J ends, which lost 3 bases and 1 base, there was a span of 13 bases. CDR1 is ENHRY and CDR2 is SYGVKD in the germline V gene. CDR3 size: 15 residues.

The V gene is TRBV5-5, the J gene TRBJ2-7, with TRBD1 as a possible D gene (6 bases). V was cut by 1 base and J by 2 bases, with 13 bases left in between. Germline-derived CDR1 and CDR2 are SGHKS and YYEKEE (reference sequence). The CDR3 totals 15 residues. CDR3 sequence: CASSLRQDKTYEQYF. The CDR3, as DNA: TGTGCCAGCAGCTTGAGACAGGATAAGACCTACGAGCAGTACTTC.

This clonotype came up a few times. The chain links TRBV6-6 to TRBJ1-4, with TRBD1 matching over 9 bases. V shed 4 bases and J 6 bases; nucleotides not matched to a gene: 3. The CDR3 length is 14 residues. Looked up from germline, CDR1 is MNHNY and CDR2 is SVGAGI (reference sequence). CDR3 loop: CASSLQGAYEKLFF. The CDR3 bases are TGTGCCAGCAGTTTACAGGGGGCGTATGAAAAACTGTTTTTT.

This clonotype was counted only a few times. The chain joins TRBV28 to TRBJ2-3; D remains unclear. V was shortened by 2 bases and J by 2 bases, with 14 bases between the two germline ends. The germline V gene encodes CDR1 MDHEN and CDR2 SYDVKM. The CDR3 is made up of 16 amino acids. The CDR3: CASSLGVADPTDTQYF. As DNA, the CDR3 is TGTGCCAGCAGTTTAGGGGTGGCCGACCCCACAGATACGCAGTATTTT.

Worth noting for this clonotype: The junction differs from germline at one of its ends, possibly a read error. The chain employs TRBV7-9 and TRBJ2-7, with 12 bases identical to TRBD2. CDR1 and CDR2 (germline): SEHNR, FQNEAQ (reference sequence). CDR3 length: 17 residues. CDR3 residues: CASSPTSGGPAGYEQYF. The CDR3 region has the DNA TGTGCTAGCAGCCCCACTAGCGGGGGGCCCGCTGGCTACGAGCAGTACTTC.

V and J are TRBV27 and TRBJ1-6; 7 bases agree with TRBD1. This CDR3 comprises 14 residues. After removal of 7 bases from V and 8 bases from J, the junction contained 8 bases not matched to a gene. CDR1 is MNHEY and CDR2 is SMNVEV in the germline V gene (reference sequence). The CDR3 is CASTYGTEDSPLHF. In DNA, the CDR3 is TGTGCCAGCACCTACGGGACAGAGGATTCACCCCTCCACTTT.

This chain joins TRBV4-3 and TRBJ2-3; D unresolved. Between the trimmed V and J ends, which lost 4 bases and 2 bases, there was a span of 19 bases. The V gene's germline CDR1 is LGHNA and CDR2 YSLEER. This CDR3 has 17 amino acids. The CDR3 loop reads CASSPSGPSTTTDTQYF. CDR3 nucleotide sequence: TGCGCCAGCAGCCCATCCGGACCCTCAACGACCACAGATACGCAGTATTTT.

The gene calls are TRBV24-1 and TRBJ2-3; a weak D match, TRBD1 (6 bases). V was clipped by 9 bases and J by 2 bases, with 23 bases between them. This CDR3 contains 17 residues. Germline V gives CDR1 KGHDR, CDR2 SFDVKD. The CDR3 spells CATSEYNRAALTDTQYF. The DNA of the CDR3 is TGTGCCACCTCCGAATATAACAGGGCCGCTCTCACAGATACGCAGTATTTT.

This CDR3 is CASSETSSGNTIYF. The CDR3 bases are TGTGCCAGCAGTGAGACAAGCTCTGGAAACACCATATATTTT. The chain uses TRBV2 and TRBJ1-3; D uncertain. The germline V gene has CDR1 SNHLY and CDR2 FYNNEI. Trimming shortened V by 3 bases and J by 0 bases, and 6 bases separated the two germline ends. The CDR3 length is 14 residues.

The CDR3 bases are TGCAGTGCGGGATCACCCCTCCACTTT. Encoded protein: CSAGSPLHF. The V and J genes are TRBV20-1 and TRBJ1-6; D not resolved. The V end lost 6 bases, the J end lost 10 bases, and 4 bases lay between the germline ends. The length of the CDR3 is 9 residues. The germline CDR1 and CDR2 sequences are DFQATT and SNEGSKA (reference sequence).

This clonotype occurred many times. The V call is TRBV7-8, the J call TRBJ1-2; the match to TRBD1 covers 7 bases. The CDR3 has 17 amino acids. Germline V CDR1 and CDR2: SGHVS, FQNEAQ. Trimming took 2 bases from V and 0 from J; bases not matched to a gene: 9. DNA for the CDR3: TGTGCCAGCAGCTTAAACCCGGACAGGACCTCTAACTATGGCTACACCTTC. Encoded protein: CASSLNPDRTSNYGYTF.

This clonotype turned up a few times. The chain recombines TRBV4-1 with TRBJ2-1; 10 nucleotides align to TRBD2. This CDR3 contains 17 residues. With V trimmed by 4 bases and J by 5 bases, 11 bases remained unmatched. Germline V gives CDR1 MGHRA, CDR2 YSYEKL. CDR3 nucleotide sequence: TGCGCCAGCAGCCGAATTTCAGCGGGGGGGCCAAACAATGAGCAGTTCTTC. The encoded protein is CASSRISAGGPNNEQFF.

This clonotype was seen a few times. This chain uses TRBV6-5 with TRBJ1-2; D is unclear. V gave up 6 bases and J gave up 3 bases, with 11 bases separating them. This CDR3 region has 13 residues. Germline V gene lookup returns CDR1 MNHEY and CDR2 SVGAGI. The CDR3 region has the DNA TGTGCCAGCAGCTCCGGGCCACACTATGGCTACACCTTC. Its protein product is CASSSGPHYGYTF.

The rearrangement uses TRBV6-2 or TRBV6-3 and TRBJ2-7, with 10 bases identical to TRBD1. Trimming removed 6 bases from V and 0 bases from J; junction bases left unmatched: 14. Germline-derived CDR1 and CDR2 are MNHEY and SVGEGT. This CDR3 contains 18 residues. The CDR3 reads CASRGGTGAFPSSYEQYF. The CDR3 nucleotides read TGTGCCAGCAGGGGAGGGACAGGGGCATTTCCCTCCTCCTACGAGCAGTACTTC.

This clonotype was observed at least ten times. V usage is TRBV4-1 and J usage is TRBJ2-1, with D perhaps matching TRBD2 (5 bases). The V and J ends lost 10 bases and 0 bases respectively, with 10 bases between them. Germline V CDR1 and CDR2: MGHRA, YSYEKL. This CDR3 is 13 amino acids long. CDR3 nucleotide sequence: TGCGCCACTAGCTCGAGCTCCTACAATGAGCAGTTCTTC. The encoded protein is CATSSSSYNEQFF.

The chain carries TRBV6-2 or TRBV6-3 and TRBJ2-7; D perhaps matches TRBD1 (6 bases). V shed 8 bases and J shed 5 bases, with 10 bases lying between them. Germline lookup yields CDR1 MNHEY and CDR2 SVGEGT. The CDR3 has 11 residues. As DNA, the CDR3 is TGTGCCAGCTCAGGGGCACACGAGCAGTACGTC. It is translated as CASSGAHEQYV.

This clonotype was recorded a few times. The genes are TRBV6-1 and TRBJ2-7, with D possibly TRBD1 on 6 matching bases. This CDR3 is 12 amino acids long. Trimming pared 10 bases from V and 2 bases from J, leaving 12 bases between. The germline V gene has CDR1 MNHNS and CDR2 SASEGT. DNA of the CDR3: TGTGCCACGTTAGGGGGAACCTACGAGCAGTACTTC. Translation: CATLGGTYEQYF.

The rearrangement joins TRBV6-1 to TRBJ2-6; TRBD2 agrees at 10 bases. Germline CDR1 is MNHNS and CDR2 is SASEGT. The V and J ends lost 2 bases and 2 bases, in that order; junction bases with no gene match: 9. CDR3 length: 19 amino acids. The CDR3 loop is CASSELAGTSDPGANVLTF. CDR3 in DNA: TGTGCCAGCAGTGAACTCGCCGGGACTAGCGACCCTGGGGCCAACGTCCTGACTTTC.

In DNA, the CDR3 is TGCGCCAGCAGGGAATACGAGCAGTACGTC. It specifies CASREYEQYV. This chain uses TRBV23-1 with TRBJ2-7; D remains unclear. TRBV23-1 is an ORF, and what it does is uncertain. The CDR3 has 10 residues. V dropped 6 bases and J dropped 4 bases, with 4 bases sitting between them.

In DNA form, the CDR3 reads TGTGCCCGGAGGGGCGACTTCCTCAACTACGAGCAGTACTTC. Translation: CARRGDFLNYEQYF. The chain uses TRBV19 and TRBJ2-7; the D gene is possibly TRBD2 (6 bases). Trimming stripped 11 bases from V and 3 bases from J, with 20 bases between. This CDR3 has 14 amino acids. CDR1 is LNHDA and CDR2 is SQIVND in the germline V gene (reference sequence). The variable domain in full, with the rest retrieved from reference TRBV19 and TRBJ2-7, is DGGITQSPKYLFRKEGQNVTLSCEQNLNHDAMYWYRQDPGQGLRLIYYSQIVNDFQKGDIAEGYSVSREKKESFPLTVTSAQKNPTAFYLCARRGDFLNYEQYFGPGTRLTVT.

This chain connects TRBV4-3 to TRBJ2-5; TRBD2 matches 10 bases. This CDR3 is 15 amino acids long. Germline V gene sequence: CDR1 LGHNA, CDR2 YSLEER. The J segment lost 2 bases and the V segment lost 4 bases, leaving 4 bases of the junction unmatched. The CDR3, as DNA: TGCGCCAGCAGCCGGGTAGCGGGGGGACAAGAGACCCAGTACTTC. Amino acids: CASSRVAGGQETQYF.

This chain joins TRBV6-5 and TRBJ1-2; TRBD1 matches 10 bases. Germline CDR1 MNHEY, CDR2 SVGAGI. With V trimmed by 2 bases and J by 0 bases, 6 bases remained unmatched. The CDR3 loop spans 17 amino acids. The CDR3 nucleotides read TGTGCCAGCAGTTACAGGACAGGGGGAAGATCTAACTATGGCTACACCTTC. Amino acids: CASSYRTGGRSNYGYTF.

This chain links TRBV19 with TRBJ2-3; 14 positions agree with TRBD2. After removal of 1 base from V and 0 bases from J, the junction contained 6 bases not matched to a gene. Germline CDR1 reads LNHDA; CDR2 reads SQIVND (reference sequence). The CDR3 totals 19 residues. This CDR3 is CASSIGQGLAGASTDTQYF. CDR3 nucleotide sequence: TGTGCCAGTAGTATAGGGCAGGGACTAGCGGGAGCTAGCACAGATACGCAGTATTTT.

This chain connects TRBV4-1 to TRBJ2-1; D possibly corresponds to TRBD1 (5 bases). The CDR3 contains 18 residues. Deletions cut 0 bases from V and 8 bases from J, with 23 bases between. CDR1 MGHRA and CDR2 YSYEKL come from the germline V gene. The CDR3 DNA is TGCGCCAGCAGCCAAGAACCCCTAGACACAGTGGGGCACTATGAGCAGTTCTTC. As protein: CASSQEPLDTVGHYEQFF.

This clonotype was seen a handful of times. The rearrangement joins TRBV7-9 to TRBJ2-1; 7 nucleotides align to TRBD2. The V gene end was trimmed by 5 bases and the J gene end by 1 base; junction bases not matched to a gene: 11. The CDR3 is 17 residues long. Per the germline V gene, CDR1 is SEHNR and CDR2 is FQNEAQ (reference sequence). CDR3 nucleotide sequence: TGTGCCAGCAGCATTGAGGCGGGACTACTATCCTACAATGAGCAGTTCTTC. Translating gives CASSIEAGLLSYNEQFF.

This clonotype was seen only a few times. The chain carries TRBV15 and TRBJ2-4; 7 bases are shared with TRBD2. J lost 5 bases, V lost 3 bases, and 13 bases had no gene match. The germline CDR1 and CDR2 sequences are LNHNV and YYDKDF (reference sequence). The CDR3 has 17 amino acids. DNA for the CDR3: TGTGCCACCAGCAGTGCTCTATCCGGGGGGTTGGAAAACATTCAGTACTTC. It translates to CATSSALSGGLENIQYF.

This clonotype was detected a few times. The chain recombines TRBV6-5 with TRBJ2-1, with D possibly TRBD2 on 6 matching bases. The CDR3 loop spans 16 amino acids. CDR1 MNHEY and CDR2 SVGAGI come from the germline V gene. V lost 0 bases, J lost 7 bases, and 16 bases lay in between. CDR3 bases: TGTGCCAGCAGTTACTCGGAGGGAAAGGGAGTGAATGAGCAGTTCTTC. As protein: CASSYSEGKGVNEQFF.